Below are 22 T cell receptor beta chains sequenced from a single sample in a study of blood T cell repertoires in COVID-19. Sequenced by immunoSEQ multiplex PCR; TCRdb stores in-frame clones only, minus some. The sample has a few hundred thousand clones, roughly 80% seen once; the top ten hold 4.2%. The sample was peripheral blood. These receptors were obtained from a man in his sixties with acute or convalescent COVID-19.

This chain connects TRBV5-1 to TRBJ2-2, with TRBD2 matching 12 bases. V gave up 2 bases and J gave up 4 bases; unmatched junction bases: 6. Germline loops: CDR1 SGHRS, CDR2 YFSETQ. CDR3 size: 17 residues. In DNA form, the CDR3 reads TGCGCCAGCAGCTTAAGACTAGCGGGAGCCTCCACCGGGGAGCTGTTTTTT. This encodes CASSLRLAGASTGELFF.

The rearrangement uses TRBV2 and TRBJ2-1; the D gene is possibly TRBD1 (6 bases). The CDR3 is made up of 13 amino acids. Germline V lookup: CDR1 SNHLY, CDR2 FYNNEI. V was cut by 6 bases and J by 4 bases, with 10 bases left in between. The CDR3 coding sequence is TGTGCCAGCAGGAGACAGGATTACAATGAGCAGTTCTTC. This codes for CASRRQDYNEQFF.

DNA for the CDR3: TGTGCCAGCAGATTATCCCTACAGGGAACCTACGAGCAGTACTTC. This gives the protein CASRLSLQGTYEQYF. V usage is TRBV6-5 and J usage is TRBJ2-7; D possibly corresponds to TRBD1 (6 bases). Trimming pared 6 bases from V and 2 bases from J, leaving 17 bases between. The CDR3 contains 15 residues. Germline V gives CDR1 MNHEY, CDR2 SVGAGI.

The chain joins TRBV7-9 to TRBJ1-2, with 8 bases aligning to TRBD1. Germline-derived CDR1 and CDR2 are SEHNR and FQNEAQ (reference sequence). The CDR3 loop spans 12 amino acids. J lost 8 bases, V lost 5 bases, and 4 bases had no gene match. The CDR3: CASSPDRDGYTF. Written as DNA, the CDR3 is TGTGCCAGCAGCCCGGACAGGGACGGCTACACCTTC.

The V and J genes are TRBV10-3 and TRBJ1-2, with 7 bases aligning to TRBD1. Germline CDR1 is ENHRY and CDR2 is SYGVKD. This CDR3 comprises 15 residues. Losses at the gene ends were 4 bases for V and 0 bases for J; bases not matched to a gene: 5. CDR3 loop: CAISALGTANYGYTF. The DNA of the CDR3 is TGTGCCATCAGTGCCCTCGGGACAGCTAACTATGGCTACACCTTC.

The CDR3 loop is CASTPLGGGATGELFF. The DNA of the CDR3 is TGTGCCAGCACCCCCCTGGGGGGAGGGGCCACCGGGGAGCTGTTTTTT. The chain has TRBV6-6 and TRBJ2-2; 7 bases align to TRBD2. V shed 7 bases and J 4 bases; nucleotides not matched to a gene: 12. Germline values: CDR1 MNHNY, CDR2 SVGAGI (reference sequence). CDR3 length equals 16 residues.

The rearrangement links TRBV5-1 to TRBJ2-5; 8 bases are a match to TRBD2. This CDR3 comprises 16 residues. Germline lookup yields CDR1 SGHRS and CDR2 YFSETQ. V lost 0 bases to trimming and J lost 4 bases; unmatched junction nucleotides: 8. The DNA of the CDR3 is TGCGCCAGCAGCTTGGATTCGGGGGGGAGAGGAGAGACCCAGTACTTC. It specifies CASSLDSGGRGETQYF.

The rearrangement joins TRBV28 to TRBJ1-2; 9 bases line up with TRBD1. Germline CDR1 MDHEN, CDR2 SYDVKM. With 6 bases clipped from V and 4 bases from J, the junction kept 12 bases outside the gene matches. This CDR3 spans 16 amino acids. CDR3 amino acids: CASRPTRTGVTYGYTF. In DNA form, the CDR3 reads TGTGCCAGCAGACCGACGAGGACAGGGGTGACCTATGGCTACACCTTC.

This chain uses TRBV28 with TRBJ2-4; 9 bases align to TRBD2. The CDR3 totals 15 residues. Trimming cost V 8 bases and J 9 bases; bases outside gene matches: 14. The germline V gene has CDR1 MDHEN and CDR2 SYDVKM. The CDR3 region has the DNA TGTGCCAGCCACACTAGCGGGCGGACGGAGGGCATTCAGTACTTC. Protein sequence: CASHTSGRTEGIQYF.

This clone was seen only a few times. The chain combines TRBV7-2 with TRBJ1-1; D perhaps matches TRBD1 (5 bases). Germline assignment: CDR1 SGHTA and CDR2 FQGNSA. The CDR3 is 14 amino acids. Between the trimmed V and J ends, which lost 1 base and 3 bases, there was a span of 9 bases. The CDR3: CASSLGIRDTEAFF. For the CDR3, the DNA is TGTGCCAGCAGCTTAGGAATCAGGGACACTGAAGCTTTCTTT.

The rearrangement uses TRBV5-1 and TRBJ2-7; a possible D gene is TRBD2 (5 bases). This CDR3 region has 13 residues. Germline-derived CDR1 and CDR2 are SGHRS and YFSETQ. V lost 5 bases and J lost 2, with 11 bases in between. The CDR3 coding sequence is TGCGCCAGCAGACCTCCCGGGACCTACGAGCAGTACTTC. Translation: CASRPPGTYEQYF. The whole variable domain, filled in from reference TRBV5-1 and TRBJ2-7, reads KAGVTQTPRYLIKTRGQQVTLSCSPISGHRSVSWYQQTPGQGLQFLFEYFSETQRNKGNFPGRFSGRQFSNSRSEMNVSTLELGDSALYLCASRPPGTYEQYFGPGTRLTVT.

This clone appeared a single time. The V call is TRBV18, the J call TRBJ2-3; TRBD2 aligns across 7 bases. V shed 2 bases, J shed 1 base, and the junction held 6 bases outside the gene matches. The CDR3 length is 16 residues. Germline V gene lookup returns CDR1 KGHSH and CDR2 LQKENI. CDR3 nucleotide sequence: TGTGCCAGCTCACCAAGGCGGAGCGGGGGCACAGATACGCAGTATTTT. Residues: CASSPRRSGGTDTQYF. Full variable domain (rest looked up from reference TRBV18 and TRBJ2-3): NAGVMQNPRHLVRRRGQEARLRCSPMKGHSHVYWYRQLPEEGLKFMVYLQKENIIDESGMPKERFSAEFPKEGPSILRIQQVVRGDSAAYFCASSPRRSGGTDTQYFGPGTRLTVL.

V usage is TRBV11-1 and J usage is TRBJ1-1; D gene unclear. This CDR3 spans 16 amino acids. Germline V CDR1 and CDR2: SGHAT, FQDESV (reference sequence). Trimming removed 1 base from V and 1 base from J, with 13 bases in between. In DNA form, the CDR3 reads TGTGCCAGCAGCTTAGTTGGGAGCTACCCGAACACTGAAGCTTTCTTT. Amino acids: CASSLVGSYPNTEAFF.

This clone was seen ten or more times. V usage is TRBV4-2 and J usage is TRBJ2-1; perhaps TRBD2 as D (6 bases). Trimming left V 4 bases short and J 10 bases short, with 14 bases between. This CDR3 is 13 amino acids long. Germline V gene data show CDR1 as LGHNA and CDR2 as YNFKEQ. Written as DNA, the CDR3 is TGTGCCAGCAGCCTGCTGACGGGAGAAGAGCAGTTCTTC. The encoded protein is CASSLLTGEEQFF.

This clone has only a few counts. CDR3 in amino acids: CASSFSWDRGESTF. In DNA, the CDR3 is TGTGCCAGCAGCTTTTCTTGGGACAGGGGGGAAAGTACCTTC. The chain combines TRBV2 with TRBJ1-2, with 11 bases aligning to TRBD1. J lost 14 bases, V lost 6 bases, and 14 bases had no gene match. The CDR3 is 14 amino acids. Germline CDR1 is SNHLY and CDR2 is FYNNEI.

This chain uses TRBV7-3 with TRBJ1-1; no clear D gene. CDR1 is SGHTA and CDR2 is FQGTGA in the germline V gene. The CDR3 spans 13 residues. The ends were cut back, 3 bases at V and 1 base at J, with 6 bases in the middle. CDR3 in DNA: TGTGCCAGCAGCTTTGGCAGGAACACTGAAGCTTTCTTT. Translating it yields CASSFGRNTEAFF.

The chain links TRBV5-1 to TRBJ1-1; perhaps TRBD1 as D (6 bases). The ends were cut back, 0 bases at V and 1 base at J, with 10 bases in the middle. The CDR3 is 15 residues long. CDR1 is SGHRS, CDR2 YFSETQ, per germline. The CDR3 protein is CASSLGAGANTEAFF. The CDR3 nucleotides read TGCGCCAGCAGCTTGGGGGCAGGGGCGAACACTGAAGCTTTCTTT.

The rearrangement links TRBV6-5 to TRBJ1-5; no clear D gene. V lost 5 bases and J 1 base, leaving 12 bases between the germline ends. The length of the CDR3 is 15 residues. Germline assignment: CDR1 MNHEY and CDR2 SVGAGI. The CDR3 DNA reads TGTGCCAGCAGTCCCCCAGGCATCAGCAATCAGCCCCAGCATTTT. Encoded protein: CASSPPGISNQPQHF.

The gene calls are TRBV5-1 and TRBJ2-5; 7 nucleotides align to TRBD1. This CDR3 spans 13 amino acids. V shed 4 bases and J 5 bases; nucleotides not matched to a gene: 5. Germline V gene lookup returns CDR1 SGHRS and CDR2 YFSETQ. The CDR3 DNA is TGCGCCAGCAGCAACAGGGGTGAGGAGACCCAGTACTTC. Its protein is CASSNRGEETQYF.

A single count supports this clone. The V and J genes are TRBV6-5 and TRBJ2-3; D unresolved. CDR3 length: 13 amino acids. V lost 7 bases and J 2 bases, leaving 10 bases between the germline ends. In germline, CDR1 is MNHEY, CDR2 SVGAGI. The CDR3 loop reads CASTEAPTDTQYF. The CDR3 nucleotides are TGTGCCAGCACCGAGGCCCCCACAGATACGCAGTATTTT.

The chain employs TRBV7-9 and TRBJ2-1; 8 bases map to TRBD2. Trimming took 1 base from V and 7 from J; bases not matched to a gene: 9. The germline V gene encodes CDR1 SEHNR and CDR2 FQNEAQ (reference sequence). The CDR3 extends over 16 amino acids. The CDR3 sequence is CASSLERMASGNEQFF. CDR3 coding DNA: TGTGCCAGCAGCTTAGAGAGGATGGCTAGCGGGAATGAGCAGTTCTTC.

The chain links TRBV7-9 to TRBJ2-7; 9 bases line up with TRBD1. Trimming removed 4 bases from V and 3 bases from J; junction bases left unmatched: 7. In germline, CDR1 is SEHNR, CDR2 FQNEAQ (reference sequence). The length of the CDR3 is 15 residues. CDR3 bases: TGTGCCAGCAGCTCTACCGGGACAGGGCTCTACGAGCAGTACTTC. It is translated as CASSSTGTGLYEQYF.